This T cell receptor beta chain originates from a study of OX40 agonist ivuxolimab in advanced cancers. A note on this clone: Its target is not known. A read error may account for a junction end that differs from germline.

Germline CDR1 SGHRS, CDR2 YFSETQ. CDR3 length: 13 amino acids. Assay used: immunoSEQ multiplex PCR; TCRdb lists only in-frame clones, some missing. The data show tens of thousands of clones, with 80% seen just once and about 10% held by the top ten. Samples were taken at baseline and on day 1 of cycles 4 and 7. Findings and caveats of the study: CD8+ T cells averaged more expanded clones than CD4+.

The sequences come from CD4+ or CD8+ T cells sorted from blood, collected in a trial of the OX40 agonist ivuxolimab. The source is an adult with an advanced solid tumor such as melanoma, head and neck, liver or kidney cancer. The genes are TRBV5-1 and TRBJ2-1, with D possibly being TRBD2 (6 bases). The CDR3 sequence: CASSLGLYNEQFF. The CDR3 DNA reads TGCGCCAGCAGTTTGGGACTTTACAATGAGCAGTTCTTC.